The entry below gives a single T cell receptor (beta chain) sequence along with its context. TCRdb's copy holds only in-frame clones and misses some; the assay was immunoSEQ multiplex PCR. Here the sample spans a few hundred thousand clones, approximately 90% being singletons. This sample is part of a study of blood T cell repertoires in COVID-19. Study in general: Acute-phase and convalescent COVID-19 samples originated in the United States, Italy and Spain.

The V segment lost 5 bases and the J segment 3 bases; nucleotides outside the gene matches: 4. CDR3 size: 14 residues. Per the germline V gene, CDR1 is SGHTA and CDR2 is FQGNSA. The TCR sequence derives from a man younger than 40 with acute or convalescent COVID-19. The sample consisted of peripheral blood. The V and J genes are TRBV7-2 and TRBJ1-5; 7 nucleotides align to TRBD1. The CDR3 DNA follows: TGTGCCAGCAGCCAGGACAGGAACAATCAGCCCCAGCATTTT. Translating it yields CASSQDRNNQPQHF.